The 11 T cell receptor beta chains below come from one sample, sequenced in a study of human thymus T cells. Repertoires were generated with immunoSEQ multiplex PCR, while TCRdb's copy carries only in-frame clones and drops some. This sample has tens of thousands of clones, with roughly 97% found just once. The study used thymus tissue resected during corrective heart surgery. The sequencing input was thymus tissue. These receptors were collected from a boy under two years old with a congenital heart defect but otherwise immunologically healthy.

This rearrangement joins TRBV13 to TRBJ2-1, with 13 bases that match TRBD2. This CDR3 contains 18 residues. Trimming cost V 5 bases and J 3 bases; bases outside gene matches: 10. The germline V gene encodes CDR1 PRHDT and CDR2 FYEKMQ (reference sequence). DNA of the CDR3: TGTGCCAGCAGCCAAACTAGCGGGAGGGCCTCTTTCTACAATGAGCAGTTCTTC. Translated, it gives CASSQTSGRASFYNEQFF.

Worth noting for this clone: Compared with germline, one end of the junction differs, possibly owing to a read error. The V call is TRBV5-5, the J call TRBJ2-5; no clear D. This CDR3 contains 16 residues. CDR1 and CDR2 (germline): SGHKS, YYEKEE (reference sequence). DNA for the CDR3: TGTGCCAGCAGCTTGGCCCCGGTATCGAACCAGGAGACCCAGTACTTC. Protein sequence: CASSLAPVSNQETQYF.

The gene calls are TRBV28 and TRBJ1-2, with D tentatively TRBD1 (5 bases). The V end was cut by 2 bases, the J end by 5 bases, with 6 bases between. The V gene's germline CDR1 is MDHEN and CDR2 SYDVKM. The CDR3 runs to 12 residues. The CDR3: CASSLDRYGYTF. The CDR3 nucleotides are TGTGCCAGCAGTTTAGACAGATATGGCTACACCTTC.

The rearrangement uses TRBV18 and TRBJ1-6; D possibly corresponds to TRBD1 (6 bases). From germline, CDR1 is KGHSH and CDR2 LQKENI. There are 21 residues in the CDR3. The V and J ends lost 3 bases and 0 bases respectively, with 24 bases between them. The CDR3 loop is CASSPKRTVRRGGSYNSPLHF. The CDR3 DNA is TGTGCCAGCTCACCGAAAAGGACAGTCCGGCGTGGGGGCTCCTATAATTCACCCCTCCACTTT.

The chain links TRBV18 to TRBJ2-5, with D perhaps matching TRBD2 (6 bases). V shed 6 bases and J shed 3 bases, with 11 bases lying between them. The CDR3 has 13 amino acids. Germline CDR1 KGHSH, CDR2 LQKENI. The CDR3 loop is CASSPTRKETQYF. The CDR3 nucleotides are TGTGCCAGCTCCCCGACTAGGAAAGAGACCCAGTACTTC. Looking up the rest from reference TRBV18 and TRBJ2-5 gives the full variable domain: NAGVMQNPRHLVRRRGQEARLRCSPMKGHSHVYWYRQLPEEGLKFMVYLQKENIIDESGMPKERFSAEFPKEGPSILRIQQVVRGDSAAYFCASSPTRKETQYFGPGTRLLVL.

V and J are TRBV4-3 and TRBJ1-3; D not resolved. Per germline, CDR1 LGHNA and CDR2 YSLEER. This CDR3 contains 16 residues. Trimming pared 1 base from V and 0 bases from J, leaving 10 bases between. The CDR3 sequence: CASSQVRRVSGNTIYF. DNA for the CDR3: TGCGCCAGCAGCCAAGTTCGAAGGGTCTCTGGAAACACCATATATTTT.

This rearrangement joins TRBV7-6 to TRBJ2-2; unclear D gene. The CDR3 has 16 amino acids. In germline, CDR1 is SGHVS, CDR2 FNYEAQ. The germline V and J ends were trimmed by 1 base and 3 bases, with 12 bases remaining between them. CDR3 nucleotide sequence: TGTGCCAGCAGCTTAGTCTGGGGTGCGGACACCGGGGAGCTGTTTTTT. This gives the protein CASSLVWGADTGELFF.

The chain combines TRBV7-3 with TRBJ2-1; D gene unclear. This CDR3 comprises 14 residues. Trimming shortened V by 2 bases and J by 1 base, and 6 bases separated the two germline ends. Germline V gene data show CDR1 as SGHTA and CDR2 as FQGTGA. CDR3 in amino acids: CASSLQNSYNEQFF. CDR3 in DNA: TGTGCCAGCAGCTTACAGAATTCCTACAATGAGCAGTTCTTC.

The chain combines TRBV4-1 with TRBJ2-7; D remains ambiguous. Germline CDR1 MGHRA, CDR2 YSYEKL. The CDR3 loop spans 17 amino acids. The V gene lost 0 bases and the J gene lost 6 bases, with 21 bases spanning the gap. CDR3 protein: CASSQDSEETPLGEQYF. The CDR3 DNA reads as TGCGCCAGCAGCCAAGATTCAGAGGAGACACCTCTAGGCGAGCAGTACTTC.

The chain uses TRBV19 and TRBJ1-2, with D unresolved. CDR1 and CDR2 (germline): LNHDA, SQIVND (reference sequence). This CDR3 is 10 amino acids long. Trimming pared 8 bases from V and 5 bases from J, leaving 6 bases between. The chain's CDR3 is CASGLYGYTF. In DNA form, the CDR3 reads TGTGCCAGTGGACTTTATGGCTACACCTTC. Full variable domain (rest looked up from reference TRBV19 and TRBJ1-2): DGGITQSPKYLFRKEGQNVTLSCEQNLNHDAMYWYRQDPGQGLRLIYYSQIVNDFQKGDIAEGYSVSREKKESFPLTVTSAQKNPTAFYLCASGLYGYTFGSGTRLTVV.

The chain combines TRBV15 with TRBJ1-2, with 11 nucleotides matching TRBD1. Germline values: CDR1 LNHNV, CDR2 YYDKDF (reference sequence). J lost 4 bases, V lost 1 base, and 11 bases had no gene match. The CDR3 is made up of 18 amino acids. The CDR3 DNA is TGTGCCACCAGCAGAGGTTACCGGGACAGGGGGAGCATCTATGGCTACACCTTC. It codes for CATSRGYRDRGSIYGYTF.